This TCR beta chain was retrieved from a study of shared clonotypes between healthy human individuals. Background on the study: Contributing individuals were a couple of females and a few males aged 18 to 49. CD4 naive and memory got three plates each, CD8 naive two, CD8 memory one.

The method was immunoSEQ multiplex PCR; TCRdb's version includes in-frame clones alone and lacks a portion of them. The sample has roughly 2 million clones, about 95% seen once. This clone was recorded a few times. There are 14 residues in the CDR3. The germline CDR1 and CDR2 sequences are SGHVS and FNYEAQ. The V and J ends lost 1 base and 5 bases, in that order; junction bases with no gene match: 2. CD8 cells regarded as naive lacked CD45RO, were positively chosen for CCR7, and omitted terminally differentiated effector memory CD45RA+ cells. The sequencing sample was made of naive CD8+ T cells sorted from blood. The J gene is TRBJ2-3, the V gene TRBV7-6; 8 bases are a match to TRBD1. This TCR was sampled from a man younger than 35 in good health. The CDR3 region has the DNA TGTGCCAGCAGCTTAGACAGGGGGGAAGATACGCAGTATTTT. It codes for CASSLDRGEDTQYF. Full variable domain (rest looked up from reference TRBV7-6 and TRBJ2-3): GAGVSQSPRYKVTKRGQDVALRCDPISGHVSLYWYRQALGQGPEFLTYFNYEAQQDKSGLPNDRFSAERPEGSISTLTIQRTEQRDSAMYRCASSLDRGEDTQYFGPGTRLTVL.